These T cell receptor beta chains were read from a single sample in a study of T cell repertoires in cytomegalovirus infection. TCRdb itself ran the reads through MiXCR, one entry per CDR3 protein. The data show around 350,000 distinct CDR3 sequences, 15% to 20% seen once. Sequencing used PBMCs. Receptor source: a human donor in good health (CMV status not recorded). Some clones in this sample may be carry-over from other donors' samples. The CDR3 runs from the conserved cysteine through the conserved F or W. The D gene is left open where the match is weak. Size tells how often a clone was seen (once, few, many) or the class of an expanded clone, and some rows leave it out.

clone_size,v_call,d_call,j_call,cdr3_aa,cdr3_nt
few,TRBV20-1,-,TRBJ2-3,CSAVGGSTDTQYF,TGCAGTGCCGTTGGGGGGTCCACAGATACGCAGTATTTT
many,TRBV7-2,TRBD1,TRBJ1-1,CASSVDRVGEAFF,TGTGCCAGCAGCGTGGACAGGGTCGGTGAAGCTTTCTTT
few,TRBV20-1,-,TRBJ1-6,CSATRDTNSPLHF,TGCAGTGCGACCCGGGACACTAATTCACCCCTCCACTTT
many,TRBV7-2,-,TRBJ2-3,CASSPAIRGYATDTQYF,TGTGCCAGCAGCCCAGCAATTAGAGGGTATGCCACAGATACGCAGTATTTT
-,TRBV20-1,-,TRBJ1-1,CSARDLTRYTEAFF,TGCAGTGCTAGAGATCTTACCCGCTACACTGAAGCTTTCTTT
many,TRBV6-5,TRBD2,TRBJ2-3,CASSYSFSGGEIDTQYF,TGTGCCAGCAGTTACTCGTTTAGCGGGGGGGAAATAGATACGCAGTATTTT
many,TRBV6-2/TRBV6-3,-,TRBJ1-2,CASSYGANLLLGYTF,TGTGCCAGCAGTTACGGGGCCAACCTCCTCCTTGGCTACACCTTC
-,TRBV4-1,-,TRBJ1-1,CASSPPGFNTEAFF,TGCGCCAGCAGCCCCCCAGGGTTCAACACTGAAGCTTTCTTT
many,TRBV12-3/TRBV12-4,-,TRBJ1-5,CASTRNSNQPQHF,TGTGCCAGCACCAGAAATAGCAATCAGCCCCAGCATTTT
few,TRBV5-1,TRBD1,TRBJ2-1,CASSTPGTGNDEQFF,TGCGCCAGCAGCACTCCCGGGACAGGGAACGATGAGCAGTTCTTC
many,TRBV28,-,TRBJ1-2,CASSLGDMGLYGYTF,TGTGCCAGCAGTTTAGGGGACATGGGCCTCTATGGCTACACCTTC
many,TRBV28,-,TRBJ2-6,CASTHGGPGANVLTF,TGTGCCAGCACCCACGGAGGACCCGGGGCCAACGTCCTGACTTTC
few,TRBV7-9,-,TRBJ2-5,CASSLGDGQETQYF,TGTGCCAGCAGCTTGGGGGACGGCCAAGAGACCCAGTACTTC
many,TRBV7-2,-,TRBJ1-1,CASSLVAATEAFF,TGTGCCAGCAGCTTAGTTGCAGCCACTGAAGCTTTCTTT
once,TRBV10-3,-,TRBJ2-1,CAIRDLAEVHEQFF,TGTGCCATCAGGGACCTAGCCGAGGTACATGAGCAGTTCTTC
few,TRBV2,-,TRBJ1-5,CASSGLGTAFFEPQHF,TGTGCCAGCAGTGGCTTGGGGACGGCCTTTTTCGAGCCCCAGCATTTT
few,TRBV4-2,-,TRBJ2-5,CASSQVRAFRETQYF,TGTGCCAGCAGCCAAGTTCGGGCGTTTCGGGAGACCCAGTACTTC
-,TRBV19,-,TRBJ2-5,CASSPYRGAEQETQYF,TGTGCCAGTAGTCCCTATCGGGGAGCGGAGCAAGAGACCCAGTACTTC
many,TRBV7-9,TRBD1,TRBJ2-7,CASSATGYEQYF,TGTGCCAGCAGCGCGACAGGGTACGAGCAGTACTTC
few,TRBV4-1,TRBD1,TRBJ2-7,CASSQGGFMRDRALINPYEQYF,TGCGCCAGCAGCCAAGGGGGATTCATGCGGGACAGGGCCCTGATTAACCCTTACGAGCAGTACTTC
-,TRBV6-6,TRBD1,TRBJ1-1,CASSLGRQGTTEAFF,TGTGCCAGCAGTCTCGGCCGACAGGGGACCACTGAAGCTTTCTTT
few,TRBV29-1,TRBD2,TRBJ2-1,CSVEREVAGGPVYF,TGCAGCGTTGAGAGGGAGGTAGCGGGGGGGCCGGTGTACTTC
-,TRBV24-1,TRBD2,TRBJ2-5,CATSEGLAGGQETQYF,TGTGCCACCAGTGAGGGACTAGCGGGGGGGCAAGAGACCCAGTACTTC
many,TRBV7-2,TRBD2,TRBJ2-7,CASSLDGFGRGAHYEQYF,TGTGCCAGCAGCTTAGATGGTTTCGGGCGGGGGGCCCACTACGAGCAGTACTTC
many,TRBV7-8,-,TRBJ2-5,CASSPGRVETQYF,TGTGCCAGCAGCCCTGGGCGGGTGGAGACCCAGTACTTC
-,TRBV2,TRBD2,TRBJ2-1,CTSSEAQRGEQFF,TGTACCAGCAGTGAAGCCCAGCGGGGGGAGCAGTTCTTC
-,TRBV24-1,TRBD2,TRBJ2-3,CATSDLRGDSTDTQYF,TGTGCCACCAGTGATTTGCGGGGGGACAGCACAGATACGCAGTATTTT
many,TRBV7-6,TRBD1,TRBJ2-3,CASSQRRGQVPHTQYF,TGTGCCAGCAGCCAACGCCGGGGACAGGTTCCCCATACGCAGTATTTT
once,TRBV4-2,TRBD2,TRBJ2-3,CASSQEGLAAEDTQYF,TGTGCCAGCAGCCAAGAGGGACTAGCAGCGGAAGATACGCAGTATTTT
many,TRBV10-3,-,TRBJ1-3,CAISEGAISGNTIYF,TGTGCCATCAGTGAAGGGGCTATCTCTGGAAACACCATATATTTT
-,TRBV7-9,TRBD1,TRBJ2-5,CASSFSRDREETQYF,TGTGCCAGCAGCTTTTCCCGGGACAGGGAAGAGACCCAGTACTTC
many,TRBV7-8,-,TRBJ1-1,CASRPLEGGRTEAFF,TGTGCCAGCCGACCCCTCGAGGGGGGTAGAACTGAAGCTTTCTTT